Sequencing of this TCR beta chain was carried out in a study of CD8 T cells in ankylosing spondylitis. The ends were cut back, 5 bases at V and 0 bases at J, with 13 bases in the middle. The CDR3 has 15 residues. Germline CDR1 reads SNHLY; CDR2 reads FYNNEI. One entry per CDR3 protein results from TCRdb running MiXCR on the 5' RACE reads. The sample shows some 300,000 distinct CDR3 sequences, around 20% of them seen only once. The sequence came from a female donor with ankylosing spondylitis or in good health (not recorded which). The source material was blood, either unsorted or a sorted T cell fraction (not recorded which). The chain carries TRBV2 and TRBJ1-2; D is possibly TRBD1 (5 bases). CDR3: CASSKGQGTNYGYTF. CDR3 bases: TGTGCCAGCAGTAAAGGGCAGGGTACTAACTATGGCTACACCTTC.